The text below deals with one T cell receptor (beta chain). Its antigen is not known. The data are from a study of T cell responses to AZD1222 COVID-19 vaccine. For the study at large: Recipients boosted at about 4 weeks or about 12 weeks are pooled. Study-wide points: There were mostly white British donors and more females than males, and clonal diversity was possibly underestimated. The breadth and depth of Spike-specific TCRs increased once two AZD1222 doses had been given.

The CDR3 is made up of 15 amino acids. V gave up 3 bases and J gave up 1 base, with 12 bases separating them. Germline V gene lookup returns CDR1 ENHRY and CDR2 SYGVKD. Sequencing used immunoSEQ multiplex PCR; TCRdb keeps in-frame clones, though not all of them. The table has more than 110,000 clones, approximately 90% seen once. This specimen was peripheral blood, taken on day 0 of AZD1222 vaccination. The clonotype comes from an adult in good health. The chain combines TRBV10-3 with TRBJ1-1; D is ambiguous. This chain's CDR3 is CAISDLGYPNTEAFF. The DNA for the CDR3 is TGTGCCATCAGTGACTTGGGATACCCGAACACTGAAGCTTTCTTT.